Listed here are 3 T cell receptor beta chains from one sample, sequenced in a study of T cells in tumors after PD-1 blockade. Using immunoSEQ multiplex PCR, the repertoire was profiled, and TCRdb retains in-frame clones only, with some absent. The sample yields approximately 34,000 clones, roughly 76% seen once. This sample comprised PBMCs, obtained after anti-PD-1 treatment. The receptors were gathered from a human donor with basal cell carcinoma.

The rearrangement links TRBV6-5 to TRBJ2-3, with a tentative D call TRBD1 (5 bases). Per germline, CDR1 MNHEY and CDR2 SVGAGI. CDR3 length: 16 amino acids. Between the trimmed V and J ends, which lost 2 bases and 0 bases, there was a span of 12 bases. CDR3 DNA sequence: TGTGCCAGCAGTTACCCCAAAGGGGCTAGCACAGATACGCAGTATTTT. It yields the protein CASSYPKGASTDTQYF.

The V call is TRBV5-1, the J call TRBJ1-2; no clear D. The CDR3 has 13 amino acids. The germline V and J ends were trimmed by 0 bases and 8 bases, with 11 bases remaining between them. Per the germline V gene, CDR1 is SGHRS and CDR2 is YFSETQ. CDR3: CASSLAGSSGYTF. CDR3 DNA sequence: TGCGCCAGCAGCTTGGCCGGGTCCTCAGGCTACACCTTC.

This chain links TRBV7-9 with TRBJ1-6; 7 bases line up with TRBD1. V dropped 7 bases and J dropped 0; count of bases not matched to a gene: 6. The germline V gene has CDR1 SEHNR and CDR2 FQNEAQ (reference sequence). CDR3 length equals 16 residues. CDR3 DNA: TGTGCCAGCACAGGGGGGCAGAGCTCCTATAATTCACCCCTCCACTTT. Translated: CASTGGQSSYNSPLHF.